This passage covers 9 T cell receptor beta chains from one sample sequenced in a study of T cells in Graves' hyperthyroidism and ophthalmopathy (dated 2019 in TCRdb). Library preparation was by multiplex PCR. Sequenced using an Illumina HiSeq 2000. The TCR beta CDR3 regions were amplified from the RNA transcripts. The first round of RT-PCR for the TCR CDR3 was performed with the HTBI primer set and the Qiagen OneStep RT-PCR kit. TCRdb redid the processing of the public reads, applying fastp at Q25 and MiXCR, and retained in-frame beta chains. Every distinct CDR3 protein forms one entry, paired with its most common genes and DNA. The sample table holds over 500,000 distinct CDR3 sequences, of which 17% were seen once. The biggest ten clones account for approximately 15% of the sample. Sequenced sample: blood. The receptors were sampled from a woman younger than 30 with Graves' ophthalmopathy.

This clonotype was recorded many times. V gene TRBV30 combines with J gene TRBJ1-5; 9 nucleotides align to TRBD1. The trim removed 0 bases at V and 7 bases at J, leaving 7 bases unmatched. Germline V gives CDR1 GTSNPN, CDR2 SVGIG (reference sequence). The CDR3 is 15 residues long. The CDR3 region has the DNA TGTGCCTGGAGTGTACTGGGGACAGGGTCCCAGCCCCAGCATTTT. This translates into CAWSVLGTGSQPQHF.

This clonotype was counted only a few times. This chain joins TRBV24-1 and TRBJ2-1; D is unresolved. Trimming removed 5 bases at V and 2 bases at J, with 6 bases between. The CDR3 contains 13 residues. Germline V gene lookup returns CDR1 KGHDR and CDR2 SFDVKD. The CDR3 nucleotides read TGTGCCACCAGTGCTCATACCTACAATGAGCAGTTCTTC. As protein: CATSAHTYNEQFF.

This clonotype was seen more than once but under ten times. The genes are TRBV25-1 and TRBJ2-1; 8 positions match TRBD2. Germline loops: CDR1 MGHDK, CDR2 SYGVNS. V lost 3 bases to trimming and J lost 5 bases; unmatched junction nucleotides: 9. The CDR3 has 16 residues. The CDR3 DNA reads TGTGCCAGCAGTGATTCAAGGACTAGCCGGCACAATGAGCAGTTCTTC. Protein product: CASSDSRTSRHNEQFF.

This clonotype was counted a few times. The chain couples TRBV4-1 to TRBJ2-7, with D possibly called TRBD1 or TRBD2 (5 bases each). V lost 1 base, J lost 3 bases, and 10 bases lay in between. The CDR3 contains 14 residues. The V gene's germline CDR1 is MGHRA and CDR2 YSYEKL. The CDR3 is CASSQAMGVYEQYF. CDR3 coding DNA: TGCGCCAGCAGCCAAGCCATGGGGGTCTACGAGCAGTACTTC.

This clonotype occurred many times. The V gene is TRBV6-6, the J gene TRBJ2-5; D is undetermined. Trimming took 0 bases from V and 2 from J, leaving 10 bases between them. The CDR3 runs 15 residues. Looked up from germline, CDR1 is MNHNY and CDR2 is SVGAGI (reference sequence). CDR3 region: CASSYSALAQETQYF. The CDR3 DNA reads TGTGCCAGCAGTTACTCCGCTTTGGCTCAAGAGACCCAGTACTTC.

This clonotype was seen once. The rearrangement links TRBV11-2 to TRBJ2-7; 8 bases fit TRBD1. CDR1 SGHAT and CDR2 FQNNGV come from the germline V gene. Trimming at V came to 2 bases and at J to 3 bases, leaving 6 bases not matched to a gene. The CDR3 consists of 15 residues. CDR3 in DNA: TGTGCCAGCAGCTTAAACCGTACAGGGGGCTACGAGCAGTACTTC. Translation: CASSLNRTGGYEQYF.

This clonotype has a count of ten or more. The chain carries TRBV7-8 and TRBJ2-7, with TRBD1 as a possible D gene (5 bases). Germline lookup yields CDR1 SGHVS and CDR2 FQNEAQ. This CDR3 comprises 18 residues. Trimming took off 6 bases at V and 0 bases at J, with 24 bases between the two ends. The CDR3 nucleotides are TGTGCCAGCAGGGCCCGAACGCGATCGACAGAGAGCTCCTACGAGCAGTACTTC. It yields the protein CASRARTRSTESSYEQYF.

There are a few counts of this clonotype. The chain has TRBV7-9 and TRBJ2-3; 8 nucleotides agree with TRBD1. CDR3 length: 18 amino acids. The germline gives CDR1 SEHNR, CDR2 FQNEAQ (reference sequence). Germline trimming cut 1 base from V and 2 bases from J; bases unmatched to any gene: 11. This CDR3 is CASSLVSPRTGITDTQYF. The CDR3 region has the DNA TGTGCCAGCAGCTTAGTATCCCCCCGGACAGGGATCACAGATACGCAGTATTTT.

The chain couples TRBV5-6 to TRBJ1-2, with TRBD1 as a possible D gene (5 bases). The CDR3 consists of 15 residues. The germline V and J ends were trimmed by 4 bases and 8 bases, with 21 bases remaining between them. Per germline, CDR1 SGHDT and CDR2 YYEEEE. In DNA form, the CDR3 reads TGTGCCAGCAGCCTACCACCGACAGTGATAATGGGCTACACCTTC. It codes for CASSLPPTVIMGYTF.